Presented here are 22 T cell receptor beta chains from one specimen sequenced in a study of Graves' ophthalmopathy and Graves' hyperthyroidism. The authors amplified TCR beta CDR3 regions, and they did so from RNA transcripts for repertoire sequencing. Following a first-round RT-PCR that used HTBI primers, a second-round multiplex PCR was carried out. TCRdb reprocessed the multiplex PCR reads via MiXCR and lists one record per CDR3 protein. Found here are 340,000 or so distinct CDR3 sequences, roughly 15% of them singletons; the top ten hold over 9%. Specimen: peripheral blood. These receptors were taken from an adult man with Graves' ophthalmopathy.

This clonotype appeared many times. The chain combines TRBV19 with TRBJ1-2; tentatively, D is TRBD1 (5 bases). V was pared by 6 bases and J by 14 bases, with 22 bases between. The CDR3 spans 13 residues. Germline loops: CDR1 LNHDA, CDR2 SQIVND (reference sequence). The CDR3 spells CASSWLDRTTWTF. CDR3 in DNA: TGTGCCAGTAGCTGGCTAGACAGAACTACATGGACCTTC. Together with reference TRBV19 and TRBJ1-2, the CDR3 gives the full variable domain: DGGITQSPKYLFRKEGQNVTLSCEQNLNHDAMYWYRQDPGQGLRLIYYSQIVNDFQKGDIAEGYSVSREKKESFPLTVTSAQKNPTAFYLCASSWLDRTTWTFGSGTRLTVV.

This chain links TRBV20-1 with TRBJ1-6; D might be TRBD1 (5 bases). This CDR3 region has 15 residues. Germline loops: CDR1 DFQATT, CDR2 SNEGSKA (reference sequence). Trimming shortened V by 3 bases and J by 8 bases, and 17 bases separated the two germline ends. CDR3 residues: CSARGQDVIYSPLHF. The CDR3, as DNA: TGCAGTGCTAGGGGGCAGGATGTGATTTATTCACCCCTCCACTTT.

This clonotype occurred many times. This rearrangement joins TRBV11-2 to TRBJ2-2; 8 bases line up with TRBD2. Per the germline V gene, CDR1 is SGHAT and CDR2 is FQNNGV. The trim removed 4 bases at V and 2 bases at J, leaving 9 bases unmatched. The CDR3 has 17 amino acids. The chain's CDR3 is CASSWRGSGINTGELFF. The DNA for the CDR3 is TGTGCCAGCAGCTGGCGGGGTAGCGGGATTAACACCGGGGAGCTGTTTTTT. The variable domain in full, with the rest retrieved from reference TRBV11-2 and TRBJ2-2, is EAGVAQSPRYKIIEKRQSVAFWCNPISGHATLYWYQQILGQGPKLLIQFQNNGVVDDSQLPKDRFSAERLKGVDSTLKIQPAKLEDSAVYLCASSWRGSGINTGELFFGEGSRLTVL.

In its sample, this clonotype was seen many times. This rearrangement joins TRBV5-1 to TRBJ2-5, with no clear D. Trimming took off 2 bases at V and 4 bases at J, with 12 bases between the two ends. The length of the CDR3 is 14 residues. Germline CDR1 and CDR2: SGHRS and YFSETQ. CDR3 sequence (DNA): TGCGCCAGCAGCTTAAGGGATTTCCGAGAGACCCAGTACTTC. Its protein is CASSLRDFRETQYF. Complete variable domain (other parts from reference TRBV5-1 and TRBJ2-5): KAGVTQTPRYLIKTRGQQVTLSCSPISGHRSVSWYQQTPGQGLQFLFEYFSETQRNKGNFPGRFSGRQFSNSRSEMNVSTLELGDSALYLCASSLRDFRETQYFGPGTRLLVL.

This clonotype was counted at least ten times. The chain has TRBV20-1 and TRBJ2-7; no reliable D call. Germline lookup yields CDR1 DFQATT and CDR2 SNEGSKA (reference sequence). V lost 1 base and J lost 3, with 10 bases in between. CDR3 length: 13 amino acids. DNA of the CDR3: TGCAGTGCTAGAGTACCGGGCCGCTACGAGCAGTACTTC. It specifies CSARVPGRYEQYF.

A word on this clonotype: A read error is possible here, since a much larger clone lies one base away. The chain carries TRBV5-1 and TRBJ1-2; TRBD1 might be the D (5 bases). The CDR3 is made up of 15 amino acids. Germline V gene sequence: CDR1 SGHRS, CDR2 YFSETQ. Trimming took off 3 bases at V and 3 bases at J, with 15 bases between the two ends. CDR3 residues: CASSSNGGSDYGYTF. As DNA, the CDR3 is TGCGCCAGCAGCTCCAACGGGGGATCGGACTATGGCTACACCTTC.

There are many counts of this clonotype. This rearrangement joins TRBV5-1 to TRBJ1-3, with 8 bases lining up with TRBD1. V lost 3 bases and J lost 3; bases outside the gene matches: 2. CDR3 length: 14 amino acids. CDR1 and CDR2 from the germline V gene are SGHRS and YFSETQ. The CDR3 sequence is CASSSTGVGNTIYF. The DNA of the CDR3 is TGCGCCAGCAGCTCGACAGGGGTTGGAAACACCATATATTTT.

This clonotype was seen many times. J is TRBJ2-7 and V is TRBV20-1; perhaps TRBD1 as D (6 bases). The CDR3 runs to 12 residues. CDR1 is DFQATT, CDR2 SNEGSKA, per germline (reference sequence). Trimming cost V 4 bases and J 5 bases, with 12 bases left between them. CDR3 nucleotide sequence: TGCAGTGCTACCGGACAGAACGACGAGCAGTACTTC. Encoded protein: CSATGQNDEQYF.

This clonotype was counted ten times or more. The rearrangement joins TRBV20-1 to TRBJ2-7, with 12 bases fitting TRBD2. The CDR3 loop spans 14 amino acids. V shed 4 bases and J 6 bases; nucleotides not matched to a gene: 7. CDR1 and CDR2 from the germline V gene are DFQATT and SNEGSKA (reference sequence). CDR3 nucleotides: TGCAGTGCTACCCTAGCGGGGGGGCCCGTCGAGCAGTACTTC. Translating it yields CSATLAGGPVEQYF.

The sample holds many counts of this clonotype. This rearrangement joins TRBV7-2 to TRBJ1-1, with D maybe TRBD1 (6 bases). Germline V gene sequence: CDR1 SGHTA, CDR2 FQGNSA. Between the trimmed V and J ends, which lost 0 bases and 7 bases, there was a span of 18 bases. The CDR3 is 16 residues long. The CDR3 DNA sequence: TGTGCCAGCAGCTTAGCGGTTTGGGGGGGCGCGGGTGAAGCTTTCTTT. Translation gives CASSLAVWGGAGEAFF.

This clonotype was counted many times. This chain connects TRBV2 to TRBJ2-7, with 9 nucleotides matching TRBD2. The CDR3 runs to 14 residues. J lost 8 bases, V lost 6 bases, and 11 bases had no gene match. Germline V gene lookup returns CDR1 SNHLY and CDR2 FYNNEI. The CDR3 spells CASSPGLASPKQYF. CDR3 in DNA: TGTGCCAGCAGCCCGGGACTAGCTAGTCCCAAGCAGTACTTC.

This clonotype was picked up many times. The chain is built from TRBV30 and TRBJ2-7; the match to TRBD2 covers 9 bases. The germline CDR1 and CDR2 sequences are GTSNPN and SVGIG (reference sequence). J gave up 3 bases and V 2 bases, and 5 bases lay outside the gene matches. CDR3 length: 14 amino acids. In DNA, the CDR3 is TGTGCCTGGAGTTTAGCGGGAGTAGGCTACGAGCAGTACTTC. Its translation: CAWSLAGVGYEQYF.

In its sample, this clonotype was seen many times. The gene calls are TRBV20-1 and TRBJ2-7; 7 nucleotides align to TRBD2. There are 13 residues in the CDR3. CDR1 is DFQATT and CDR2 is SNEGSKA in the germline V gene (reference sequence). The V segment lost 7 bases and the J segment 1 base; nucleotides outside the gene matches: 7. The CDR3 loop reads CSVPGLTSYEQYF. The CDR3 DNA reads as TGCAGTGTCCCGGGACTAACTTCCTACGAGCAGTACTTC.

This clonotype was recorded at least ten times. The CDR3 end shows no conserved phenylalanine or tryptophan, and so a read error is likely. No DNA is shown, since the ends of the CDR3 on it are uncertain; the CDR3 is the one TCRdb lists. V and J are TRBV20-1 and TRBJ1-2. Germline-derived CDR1 and CDR2 are DFQATT and SNEGSKA (reference sequence). The CDR3 adds up to 12 amino acids, both ends counted. CDR3 loop: CSARGGGEELAI.

This clonotype came up many times. The CDR3 region is CASSPHPVYGYTF. CDR3 DNA sequence: TGTGCCAGCAGTCCTCATCCAGTCTATGGCTACACCTTC. This sequence joins TRBV6-1 and TRBJ1-2; unclear D gene. CDR3 length: 13 residues. Germline V gene data show CDR1 as MNHNS and CDR2 as SASEGT. Deletions cut 5 bases from V and 4 bases from J, with 11 bases between.

Comments on this clonotype: A much larger clonotype is one base distant, so this may be a read error. The rearrangement links TRBV6-1 to TRBJ2-7; D may be TRBD1 or TRBD2 (5 bases each). V was cut by 5 bases and J by 3 bases, with 17 bases left in between. The CDR3 has 15 amino acids. CDR1 is MNHNS and CDR2 is SASEGT in the germline V gene. The chain's CDR3 is CASSQRDGSLYEQYF. The CDR3 DNA reads as TGTGCCAGCAGTCAGAGGGACGGGTCCCTCTACGAGCAGTACTTC.

This clonotype showed up many times. The V call is TRBV11-1, the J call TRBJ2-5; no firm D call. Looked up from germline, CDR1 is SGHAT and CDR2 is FQDESV (reference sequence). Trimming cost V 5 bases and J 7 bases, with 17 bases left between them. The CDR3 sequence is 14 residues long. The CDR3, as DNA: TGTGCCAGCAGCGTTCAAGGCAGCTTACGGACCCAGTACTTC. Translated, it gives CASSVQGSLRTQYF.

The table lists this clonotype with many counts. The chain combines TRBV27 with TRBJ1-2, with 7 bases fitting TRBD1. This CDR3 comprises 16 residues. Losses at the gene ends were 6 bases for V and 4 bases for J; bases not matched to a gene: 14. The germline V gene has CDR1 MNHEY and CDR2 SMNVEV (reference sequence). CDR3 in amino acids: CASSHLPGQSLYGYTF. The CDR3 DNA sequence: TGTGCCAGCAGCCATCTCCCGGGACAGTCCCTCTATGGCTACACCTTC.

Turning to this clonotype: A much larger clone differs from this one at a single base, so this may be a read error. This chain connects TRBV3-1 to TRBJ2-7, with D perhaps assigned TRBD1 or TRBD2 (5 bases each). Trimming took off 1 base at V and 6 bases at J, with 16 bases between the two ends. In germline, CDR1 is LGHDT, CDR2 YNNKEL (reference sequence). The CDR3 consists of 15 residues. The CDR3 protein is CASSQAGPTYCEQYF. The CDR3, as DNA: TGTGCCAGCAGCCAAGCGGGACCCACCTACTGCGAGCAGTACTTC.

This clonotype showed up just a few times. The genes are TRBV7-2 and TRBJ2-5; TRBD1 might be the D (6 bases). Germline V gene sequence: CDR1 SGHTA, CDR2 FQGNSA. V was pared by 6 bases and J by 2 bases, with 13 bases between. The CDR3 length is 14 residues. CDR3 nucleotide sequence: TGTGCCAGCAGGGACATCGGGACACAAGAGACCCAGTACTTC. This sequence encodes CASRDIGTQETQYF.

There are many counts of this clonotype. The junction departs from germline at one end; a sequencing error may be responsible. The genes are TRBV12-3 or TRBV12-4 and TRBJ1-3; TRBD1 matches at 7 bases. The CDR3 spans 11 residues. The CDR3 loop reads CASSLLEGADF. DNA for the CDR3: TGTGCCAGCAGTTTACTGGAGGGGGCAGACTTT.

This clonotype was recorded at least ten times. The chain couples TRBV6-2 or TRBV6-3 to TRBJ1-1; the D gene is possibly TRBD1 (5 bases). The CDR3 has 15 residues. The V and J ends lost 6 bases and 5 bases respectively, with 19 bases between them. CDR1 and CDR2 (germline): MNHEY, SVGEGT. CDR3 residues: CASSNQQGGRTEAFF. Here the CDR3 DNA reads TGTGCCAGCAGCAATCAGCAGGGTGGTCGGACTGAAGCTTTCTTT.